These T cell receptor beta chains were read from a single sample in a study of T cell responses to AZD1222 COVID-19 vaccine. This table comes from immunoSEQ multiplex PCR, and its TCRdb copy is limited to in-frame clones, with some not included. The data hold 85,000 to 100,000 clones, with about 88% observed a single time. The sample was peripheral blood, taken 28 days after the second AZD1222 dose. These receptors originate from an adult who received the AZD1222 COVID-19 vaccine. Both conserved end residues are part of each CDR3. Each record gives: V gene, J gene, clone size, D gene, CDR3 protein, CDR3 DNA. The D gene is left open where the match is weak. Clone size appears in some rows only: once, few, many, or a class for an expanded clone.

TRBV27	TRBJ1-1	-	TRBD1	CASSLGTANMNTEAFF	TGTGCCAGCAGTTTAGGGACAGCCAACATGAACACTGAAGCTTTCTTT
TRBV27	TRBJ1-4	-	-	CASRGRYATNEKLFF	TGTGCCAGCAGGGGACGGTATGCAACTAATGAAAAACTGTTTTTT
TRBV11-2	TRBJ1-5	-	TRBD1	CASSSTGGKQPQHF	TGTGCCAGCAGCTCTACAGGGGGCAAACAGCCCCAGCATTTT
TRBV7-6	TRBJ1-3	-	-	CASSFRGQGIGNTIYF	TGTGCCAGCAGCTTCAGGGGTCAGGGGATTGGAAACACCATATATTTT
TRBV5-5	TRBJ1-5	-	-	CASRDPGALNQPQHF	TGTGCCAGCAGGGACCCGGGGGCCCTTAATCAGCCCCAGCATTTT
TRBV5-8	TRBJ2-5	-	-	CASRRESETQYF	TGTGCCAGCAGAAGGGAATCAGAGACCCAGTACTTC
TRBV18	TRBJ1-1	-	TRBD1	CASSPWTGNTEAFF	TGTGCCAGCTCACCATGGACAGGGAACACTGAAGCTTTCTTT
TRBV19	TRBJ1-5	-	-	CASSIEGRGHNQPQHF	TGTGCCAGTAGTATAGAGGGCAGGGGCCACAATCAGCCCCAGCATTTT
TRBV6-5	TRBJ1-5	-	TRBD1	CASSSHRGGSNQPQHF	TGTGCCAGCAGTTCCCACAGGGGAGGGAGCAATCAGCCCCAGCATTTT
TRBV28	TRBJ1-2	-	TRBD1	CASSSHPGTGAPINYGYTF	TGTGCCAGCAGTTCGCACCCCGGGACAGGGGCACCTATCAACTATGGCTACACCTTC
TRBV4-2	TRBJ1-1	-	TRBD1	CASSQDGTGKVTEAFF	TGTGCCAGCAGCCAAGATGGGACAGGGAAGGTCACTGAAGCTTTCTTT
TRBV5-6	TRBJ2-7	-	-	CASQKGQGPYEQYF	TGTGCCAGTCAAAAGGGGCAGGGGCCCTACGAGCAGTACTTC
TRBV27	TRBJ2-2	-	-	CASWRGNTGELFF	TGTGCCAGCTGGCGGGGTAACACCGGGGAGCTGTTTTTT
TRBV7-9	TRBJ1-6	-	TRBD1	CASSQILTGARKPLHF	TGTGCCAGCAGCCAGATCCTGACAGGGGCAAGAAAACCCCTCCACTTT
TRBV5-1	TRBJ1-5	-	-	CASSPGTSYSNQPQHF	TGCGCCAGCAGTCCCGGTACATCCTATAGCAATCAGCCCCAGCATTTT
TRBV7-6	TRBJ2-5	-	TRBD1	CASSERPGGIQTQYF	TGTGCCAGCAGCGAAAGGCCAGGGGGCATTCAGACCCAGTACTTC
TRBV3-1/TRBV3-2	TRBJ2-1	-	-	CASSLGYGRSSYNEQFF	TGTGCCAGCAGCCTGGGTTACGGGCGGAGCTCCTACAATGAGCAGTTCTTC
TRBV4-1	TRBJ1-5	-	-	CASSQKSGEVGNQPQHF	TGCGCCAGCAGCCAAAAATCCGGGGAGGTTGGCAATCAGCCCCAGCATTTT
TRBV5-1	TRBJ1-2	-	TRBD1	CASSIGPGQGYGYTF	TGCGCCAGCAGCATAGGCCCCGGACAGGGCTATGGCTACACCTTC
TRBV19	TRBJ2-7	-	TRBD1	CASSTQGGEQYF	TGTGCCAGTAGTACACAGGGGGGAGAGCAGTACTTC
TRBV5-1	TRBJ1-2	-	TRBD1	CASSKQGRGYTF	TGCGCCAGCAGCAAACAGGGGAGAGGCTACACCTTC
TRBV5-1	TRBJ1-4	-	-	CASSLEAVNEKLFF	TGCGCCAGCAGCTTGGAGGCGGTTAATGAAAAACTGTTTTTT
TRBV7-8	TRBJ1-5	-	-	CASSSGGSLAGAGNQPQHF	TGTGCCAGCAGCAGCGGGGGATCTTTGGCAGGGGCAGGGAATCAGCCCCAGCATTTT
TRBV19	TRBJ1-2	-	-	CASSPRGRAEYGYTF	TGTGCCAGTAGTCCCCGAGGCAGGGCGGAGTATGGCTACACCTTC
TRBV19	TRBJ1-3	once	-	CASNQQANSGNTIYF	TGTGCCAGTAACCAACAGGCAAACTCTGGAAACACCATATATTTT
TRBV27	TRBJ1-1	-	-	CASSLSKTVNTEAFF	TGTGCCAGCAGTTTATCCAAGACGGTGAACACTGAAGCTTTCTTT
TRBV11-2	TRBJ1-4	-	-	CASSWGRATNEKLFF	TGTGCCAGCAGCTGGGGCAGGGCGACTAATGAAAAACTGTTTTTT
TRBV2	TRBJ2-1	-	TRBD2	CASAAGAYNEQFF	TGTGCCAGTGCGGCGGGGGCCTACAATGAGCAGTTCTTC
TRBV7-9	TRBJ2-7	-	-	CASSSDRSYEQYF	TGTGCCAGCAGCTCCGACCGGTCCTACGAGCAGTACTTC
TRBV4-1	TRBJ2-6	-	TRBD2	CASSQGWRGLSSGANVLTF	TGCGCCAGCAGCCAAGGATGGAGGGGACTAAGCTCTGGGGCCAACGTCCTGACTTTC
TRBV5-5	TRBJ1-4	-	TRBD1	CASSLGARTGPGEKLFF	TGTGCCAGCAGCTTGGGGGCGAGGACAGGGCCGGGTGAAAAACTGTTTTTT